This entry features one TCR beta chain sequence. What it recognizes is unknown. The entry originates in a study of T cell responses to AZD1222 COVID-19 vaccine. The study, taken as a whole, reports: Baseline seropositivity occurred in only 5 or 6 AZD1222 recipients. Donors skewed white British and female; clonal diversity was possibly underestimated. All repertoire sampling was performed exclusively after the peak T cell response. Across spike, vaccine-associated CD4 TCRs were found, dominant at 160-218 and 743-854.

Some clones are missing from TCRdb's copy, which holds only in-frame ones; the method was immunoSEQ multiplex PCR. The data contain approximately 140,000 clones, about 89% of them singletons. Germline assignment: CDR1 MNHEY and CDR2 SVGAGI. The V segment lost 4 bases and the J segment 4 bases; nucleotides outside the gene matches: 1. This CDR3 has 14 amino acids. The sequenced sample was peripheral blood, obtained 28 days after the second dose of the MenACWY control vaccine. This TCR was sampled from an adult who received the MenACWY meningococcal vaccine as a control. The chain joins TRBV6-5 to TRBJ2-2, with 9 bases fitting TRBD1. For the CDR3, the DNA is TGTGCCAGCAGTTCGACAGGGGGCACCGGGGAGCTGTTTTTT. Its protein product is CASSSTGGTGELFF.